A single T cell receptor beta chain is shown here with its context. Original analysis: Reference gene primer amplification gave nucleated cell count estimates. Clones were read by immunoSEQ multiplex PCR, and TCRdb kept only the in-frame ones, dropping some. Clone size and V and J calls were adopted from that table, with D and trimming inferred from the DNA. The table shows around 250,000 clones, with 86% occurring only once. The sample originates from a study of blood T cell repertoires in COVID-19. Overall study context: PBMCs, B-cell-depleted T cells, or T cells provided the cDNA or gDNA that made up the material.

Germline V gene data show CDR1 as SGHVS and CDR2 as FQNEAQ. The CDR3 consists of 15 residues. Trimming left V 4 bases short and J 7 bases short, with 16 bases between. Specimen: peripheral blood. The sequence was collected from a man aged 55-75 years with acute or convalescent COVID-19. V is TRBV7-8 and J is TRBJ2-2; D might be TRBD2 (6 bases). The CDR3 DNA reads TGTGCCAGCAGCTCCCGACTAGGGGTGAACGGGGAGCTGTTTTTT. It yields the protein CASSSRLGVNGELFF. The variable domain in full, with the rest retrieved from reference TRBV7-8 and TRBJ2-2, is GAGVSQSPRYKVAKRGQDVALRCDPISGHVSLFWYQQALGQGPEFLTYFQNEAQLDKSGLPSDRFFAERPEGSVSTLKIQRTQQEDSAVYLCASSSRLGVNGELFFGEGSRLTVL.